Listed below are T cell receptor beta chains from one sample, sequenced in a study of cytomegalovirus exposure and HLA in healthy donors. Repertoires were generated with immunoSEQ multiplex PCR, while TCRdb's copy carries only in-frame clones and drops some. The table has about 160,000 clones, approximately 80% seen once. The sample was PBMCs. These receptors all stem from a man aged 18 to 30 in good health and CMV-seropositive. Each CDR3 is given with its conserved first and last residue. Each record gives: clone size, V gene, D gene, J gene, CDR3 length, CDR3 protein, CDR3 DNA. A D gene is named only where the DNA matches it firmly. Clone sizes are given selectively: once, few, many, or a class where the clone is expanded.

few,TRBV7-8,.,TRBJ2-5,16,CASSLGAGGTQETQYF,TGTGCCAGCAGCCTTGGGGCGGGCGGGACCCAAGAGACCCAGTACTTC
once,TRBV5-1,.,TRBJ2-7,15,CASSLDGRGAYEQYF,TGCGCCAGCAGCTTGGATGGCAGGGGGGCTTACGAGCAGTACTTC
few,TRBV5-1,.,TRBJ1-1,17,CASSLVFLGERETEAFF,TGCGCCAGCAGCTTGGTTTTTTTAGGGGAGCGGGAAACTGAAGCTTTCTTT
few,TRBV10-3,TRBD1,TRBJ1-3,14,CAITDRGFGNTIYF,TGTGCCATCACTGACAGGGGGTTCGGAAACACCATATATTTT
.,TRBV2,.,TRBJ2-1,14,CASTLAIGGNEQFF,TGTGCCAGCACACTAGCTATCGGTGGCAATGAGCAGTTCTTC
.,TRBV19,.,TRBJ1-5,16,CASSMRVGRQATAQHF,TGTGCCAGTAGTATGAGGGTTGGGCGCCAGGCCACGGCCCAGCATTTT
.,TRBV5-1,.,TRBJ2-1,18,CASSLGLRQVDVYNEQFF,TGCGCCAGCAGCTTGGGGCTCCGCCAGGTAGATGTCTACAATGAGCAGTTCTTC
.,TRBV5-6,.,TRBJ2-7,12,CASSVSGNSRYF,TGTGCCAGCAGCGTTTCAGGGAACTCACGGTACTTC
few,TRBV5-1,TRBD2,TRBJ2-1,16,CASSLEPSGSVNEQFF,TGCGCCAGCAGCTTGGAGCCCAGCGGGAGTGTCAATGAGCAGTTCTTC
.,TRBV29-1,.,TRBJ1-2,13,CSASPMGSYGYTF,TGCAGCGCCTCACCGATGGGGAGCTATGGCTACACCTTC
few,TRBV5-1,.,TRBJ2-5,16,CASSLVARGNQETQYF,TGCGCCAGCAGCTTGGTAGCCAGGGGCAACCAAGAGACCCAGTACTTC
.,TRBV6-5,.,TRBJ1-4,13,CASSPVLNEKLFF,TGTGCCAGCAGTCCCGTACTTAATGAAAAACTGTTTTTT
.,TRBV19,.,TRBJ1-5,15,CASSIGHSSNQPQHF,TGTGCCAGTAGTATAGGGCACAGTAGCAATCAGCCCCAGCATTTT
.,TRBV30,TRBD1,TRBJ2-2,13,CAWSGQGSGELFF,TGTGCCTGGAGTGGACAGGGGTCCGGGGAGCTGTTTTTT
.,TRBV19,.,TRBJ2-1,16,CASSIGVSQRDGGQFF,TGTGCCAGTAGTATTGGGGTATCTCAACGTGACGGAGGGCAGTTCTTC
few,TRBV4-3,.,TRBJ1-2,17,CASSQDNYRALDYGYTF,TGCGCCAGCAGCCAAGATAACTACAGGGCGCTGGATTATGGCTACACCTTC
.,TRBV6-5,TRBD1,TRBJ1-1,15,CASSYGGNRGTEAFF,TGTGCCAGCAGTTACGGGGGTAACAGGGGGACTGAAGCTTTCTTT
.,TRBV5-6,.,TRBJ2-7,13,CASSFQVQDEQYF,TGTGCCAGCAGCTTCCAGGTACAAGACGAGCAGTACTTC
.,TRBV18,TRBD2,TRBJ2-7,15,CASSPRGGGRGEQYF,TGTGCCAGCTCACCACGGGGTGGCGGGAGAGGCGAGCAGTACTTC
.,TRBV6-6,.,TRBJ1-1,14,CASSLGPINTEAFF,TGTGCCAGCAGCCTGGGCCCGATAAACACTGAAGCTTTCTTT
.,TRBV5-1,.,TRBJ1-1,13,CASSETANTEAFF,TGCGCCAGCAGCGAGACAGCAAACACTGAAGCTTTCTTT
.,TRBV2,TRBD2,TRBJ2-1,16,CASSKGGGAAYNEQFF,TGTGCCAGCAGTAAAGGCGGGGGGGCAGCCTACAATGAGCAGTTCTTC
.,TRBV6-5,TRBD2,TRBJ2-1,14,CASSNSGGAYGQFF,TGTGCCAGCAGTAATAGCGGGGGGGCTTACGGGCAGTTCTTC
.,TRBV6-1,TRBD2,TRBJ2-3,14,CASSVLAGEDTQYF,TGTGCCAGCAGTGTGCTAGCGGGAGAAGATACGCAGTATTTT
.,TRBV5-8,TRBD1,TRBJ1-5,15,CASSENGQGGQPQHF,TGTGCCAGCAGCGAAAACGGACAGGGAGGTCAGCCCCAGCATTTT
.,TRBV7-2,TRBD1,TRBJ1-2,16,CASSTRDRGLSGGYTF,TGTGCCAGCAGCACGAGGGACAGGGGGCTCTCTGGTGGCTACACCTTC
once,TRBV2,TRBD1,TRBJ1-3,18,CASRLARTGYITGNTIYF,TGTGCCAGCAGATTAGCCCGGACAGGGTATATAACTGGAAACACCATATATTTT
.,TRBV10-3,TRBD2,TRBJ2-3,18,CAISESGAGGPLTDTQYF,TGTGCCATCAGTGAGTCGGGAGCGGGAGGGCCCTTAACAGATACGCAGTATTTT
.,TRBV27,.,TRBJ2-1,15,CASSLSGTQGYEQFF,TGTGCCAGCAGTTTATCGGGCACACAGGGCTATGAGCAGTTCTTC
.,TRBV5-6,TRBD2,TRBJ2-3,17,CASHSGWASGRSDTQYF,TGTGCCAGCCACTCCGGCTGGGCTAGCGGGAGATCCGATACGCAGTATTTT
.,TRBV7-2,TRBD1,TRBJ2-7,14,CASSLRDRGYEQYF,TGTGCCAGCAGCTTAAGGGACAGGGGCTACGAGCAGTACTTC
.,TRBV25-1,.,TRBJ1-2,16,CASSAFTGPLNYGYTF,TGTGCCAGCAGTGCCTTCACAGGGCCCCTTAACTATGGCTACACCTTC
once,TRBV10-3,TRBD1,TRBJ1-6,17,CAISEAEPGGTHSPLHF,TGTGCCATCAGTGAAGCTGAGCCAGGGGGCACCCATTCACCCCTCCACTTT
.,TRBV5-1,TRBD2,TRBJ2-1,17,CASSLELAGGPQNEQFF,TGCGCCAGCAGCTTGGAACTAGCGGGAGGGCCCCAGAATGAGCAGTTCTTC
.,TRBV7-8,TRBD1,TRBJ1-3,18,CASSLATPGTGFGNTIYF,TGTGCCAGCAGCTTAGCCACTCCCGGGACAGGGTTCGGAAACACCATATATTTT
.,TRBV10-2,TRBD1,TRBJ2-3,16,CASSGRGTGLTDTQYF,TGCGCCAGCAGTGGCAGAGGGACAGGGTTGACAGATACGCAGTATTTT
.,TRBV4-2,TRBD1,TRBJ1-4,17,CASSQDGTGGINEKLFF,TGTGCCAGCAGCCAAGACGGGACAGGGGGAATAAATGAAAAACTGTTTTTT
.,TRBV2,.,TRBJ2-2,13,CASSGRGSGELFF,TGTGCCAGCAGTGGAAGGGGATCCGGGGAGCTGTTTTTT
.,TRBV27,TRBD2,TRBJ2-3,15,CASSSSGGPGDTQYF,TGTGCCAGCAGTTCCAGCGGGGGGCCGGGAGATACGCAGTATTTT
.,TRBV2,TRBD2,TRBJ2-1,15,CASSPSGSSYNEQFF,TGTGCCAGCAGTCCTAGCGGGAGCTCCTACAATGAGCAGTTCTTC
.,TRBV9,.,TRBJ2-6,17,CASSVSLRQAGANGLTF,TGTGCCAGCAGCGTTTCCCTCCGACAGGCTGGGGCCAACGGCCTGACTTTC
.,TRBV19,TRBD1,TRBJ1-2,15,CASSRGQGRNYGYTF,TGTGCCAGTAGTAGAGGACAGGGACGGAACTATGGCTACACCTTC
.,TRBV2,.,TRBJ2-1,14,CATSQREAYNEQFF,TGTGCCACCTCCCAGAGGGAGGCCTACAATGAGCAGTTCTTC
few,TRBV10-3,TRBD2,TRBJ2-1,14,CAISATSGSNEQFF,TGTGCCATCAGTGCGACTAGCGGGAGCAATGAGCAGTTCTTC